The TCR beta chain described here comes from a study of beta chain features in type 1 diabetes. Study-wide findings and caveats: In comparison with healthy donors, patients had naive, central memory and Treg TCRB repertoires that appeared more similar.

The V end lost 0 bases, the J end lost 2 bases, and 12 bases lay between the germline ends. The germline V gene has CDR1 SGDLS and CDR2 YYNGEE. There are 15 residues in the CDR3. Expressed TCRB transcripts were sequenced after all isolated RNA was converted to cDNA. Here immunoSEQ multiplex PCR was the method, and the copy in TCRdb shows in-frame clones only, minus some. Found here are 430,000 or so clones, 9.5% to 12% of them singletons; the top ten hold 0.045% to 0.05%. In this sample, this clone turned up a few times. Its target is unknown. This receptor was obtained from a woman younger than 35 in good health. V and J are TRBV9 and TRBJ2-7; no reliable D call. Material: naive CD4+ T cells from blood. DNA for the CDR3: TGTGCCAGCAGCGTAGCGGCCAGCAGAACCTACGAGCAGTACTTC. Protein sequence: CASSVAASRTYEQYF.